The source of this T cell receptor beta chain is a study of T-cell memory formation after mild COVID-19. Study outcomes and limitations: Contracting clones localized mainly to CM and EM when CD4+ and mainly to EMRA when CD8+. SARS-CoV-2 specificity of second-wave clones peaking day 37 was unconfirmed. Within pre-infection memory, some responding clones were found, suggesting cross-reactive memory joined.

Using constant-segment primers, 5'RACE produced TCR alpha and TCR beta cDNA libraries carrying sample barcodes and UMIs. TCRdb itself ran the 5' RACE reads through MiXCR, one entry per CDR3 protein. The sample includes roughly 200,000 distinct CDR3 sequences, about a sixth of them seen just once. This clonotype has more than one count but fewer than ten. The antigen remains unidentified. The TCR originated in an adult woman who had mild COVID-19 (a few samples of this study predate the infection). Cell type and time point are not known. Sequenced sample: PBMCs or a T cell subset sorted from them (not recorded which).

The CDR3, as DNA: TGTGCCAGCAGCGAAAGGGACAGGCCAAACTATGGCTACACCTTC. Amino acid sequence: CASSERDRPNYGYTF. This chain links TRBV4-2 with TRBJ1-2; TRBD1 matches at 8 bases. Germline values: CDR1 LGHNA, CDR2 YNFKEQ. The V segment lost 5 bases and the J segment 2 bases; nucleotides outside the gene matches: 7. CDR3 length: 15 residues.